This T cell receptor (beta chain) originates from a study of cytomegalovirus exposure and HLA in healthy donors. A multiplex PCR was run with 60 Vbeta primers and 13 Jbeta primers. Using immunoSEQ multiplex PCR, the repertoire was profiled, and TCRdb retains in-frame clones only, with some absent. The sample has 150,000 or so clones, over 60% seen once. This CDR3 contains 21 residues. Trimming removed 6 bases from V and 0 bases from J, with 27 bases in between. Germline V gene data show CDR1 as MDHEN and CDR2 as SYDVKM. General observations from the study: Upon later analysis, TCR association rates were observed to vary by HLA locus, being highest for DRB1 and lowest for HLA-C. Indistinguishable V segments such as TRBV6-2 and TRBV6-3 were excluded.

This clone has more than one count but fewer than ten. Its antigen is as yet unknown. Sample: PBMCs. The rearrangement joins TRBV28 to TRBJ2-6; TRBD2 is a possible D gene (5 bases). The TCR comes from a male donor in good health and CMV-seropositive. CDR3 nucleotides: TGTGCCAGCAGACCAACCCTTGGCGGGCCCTTACTTAGCTCTGGGGCCAACGTCCTGACTTTC. This translates into CASRPTLGGPLLSSGANVLTF.